The sequence of this T cell receptor (beta chain) was determined in a study of OX40 agonist ivuxolimab in advanced cancers. Study context: Ivuxolimab, which patients received intravenously every 2 weeks, was dosed at 0.01 to 10 mg/kg.

The V and J ends lost 2 bases and 6 bases respectively, with 17 bases between them. The CDR3 length is 15 residues. Germline CDR1 reads SGDLS; CDR2 reads YYNGEE. This clone was detected only a few times. Some clones are missing from TCRdb's copy, which holds only in-frame ones; the method was immunoSEQ multiplex PCR. The data hold some 98,000 clones, with about 92% observed a single time. The genes are TRBV9 and TRBJ1-1; D gene uncertain. This TCR derives from an adult with an advanced solid tumor such as melanoma, head and neck, liver or kidney cancer. The starting material was CD4+ or CD8+ T cells sorted from blood, obtained in a trial of the OX40 agonist ivuxolimab. CDR3 in DNA: TGTGCCAGCAGCGTCCGGGCCACTGATGGACCTGAAGCTTTCTTT. Translation: CASSVRATDGPEAFF.